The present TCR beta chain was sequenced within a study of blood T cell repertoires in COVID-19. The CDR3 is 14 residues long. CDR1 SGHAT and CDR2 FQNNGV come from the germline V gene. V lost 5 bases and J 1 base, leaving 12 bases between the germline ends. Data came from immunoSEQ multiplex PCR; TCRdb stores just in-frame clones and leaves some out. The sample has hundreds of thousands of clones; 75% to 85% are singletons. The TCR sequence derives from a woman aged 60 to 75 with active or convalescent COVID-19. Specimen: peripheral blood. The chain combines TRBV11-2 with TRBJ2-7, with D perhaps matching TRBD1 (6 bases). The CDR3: CASSPQDSSYEQYF. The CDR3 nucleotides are TGTGCCAGCAGCCCCCAGGACAGTTCCTACGAGCAGTACTTC.